These T cell receptor beta chains were read from a single sample in a study of T cell responses to AZD1222 COVID-19 vaccine. Repertoires were generated with immunoSEQ multiplex PCR, while TCRdb's copy carries only in-frame clones and drops some. The repertoire holds about 130,000 clones, with around 85% as singletons. This specimen was peripheral blood, taken 28 days after the second AZD1222 dose. The receptor source for this set is an adult who received the AZD1222 COVID-19 vaccine. The CDR3 runs from the conserved cysteine through the conserved F or W. A D gene is named only where the DNA matches it firmly. For some rows the clone size is stated as once, few or many, or as a class when expanded; others skip it.

>TRBJ2-7|TRBD1|-|TRBV6-5
TGTGCCAGCAGCCCCGACAGGGAAGCCCCCTACGAGCAGTACTTC
CASSPDREAPYEQYF
>TRBJ1-2|TRBD1|-|TRBV28
TGTGCCAGCAGTTCCCGGGACAGGGGGCAAAGGGGCTACACCTTC
CASSSRDRGQRGYTF
>TRBJ1-1|-|-|TRBV11-2
TGTGCCAGCAGCATAGGCTGGGGGGACCGGAACACTGAAGCTTTCTTT
CASSIGWGDRNTEAFF
>TRBJ1-4|TRBD1|-|TRBV9
TGTGCCAGCAGCGGGACAGGGGAGTCTGGGGAAAAACTGTTTTTT
CASSGTGESGEKLFF
>TRBJ1-3|-|-|TRBV3-1/TRBV3-2
TGTGCCAGCAGCCAAGAAACTAACACCATATATTTT
CASSQETNTIYF
>TRBJ1-2|-|-|TRBV7-2
TGTGCCAGCAGCCCACCAGCAGGGGTTGGCTACACCTTC
CASSPPAGVGYTF
>TRBJ1-5|-|once|TRBV6-5
TGTGCCAGCATCACGGGGTATCGCAATCAGCCCCAGCATTTT
CASITGYRNQPQHF
>TRBJ1-5|-|-|TRBV30
TGTGCCTGGAGTCCGGGGGGGGGCAATCAGCCCCAGCATTTT
CAWSPGGGNQPQHF
>TRBJ1-2|TRBD1|-|TRBV19
TGTGCCAGTAGTAAGACAGGGAACTATGGCTACACCTTC
CASSKTGNYGYTF
>TRBJ1-2|TRBD1|-|TRBV9
TGTGCCAGCAGCGGTGCTGACCCGGGACAGGGGTCTAACTATGGCTACACCTTC
CASSGADPGQGSNYGYTF
>TRBJ1-5|-|once|TRBV7-9
TGTGCCAGCAGCCAAGGACAAGCCCCGGGGCAGCCCCAGCATTTT
CASSQGQAPGQPQHF
>TRBJ2-7|TRBD1|-|TRBV30
TGTGCCTGGAGAATACAACGGGTCGGACAGGGCTACGAGCAGTACTTC
CAWRIQRVGQGYEQYF
>TRBJ2-7|-|-|TRBV5-5
TGTGCCAGCAGCTTGGGTCGCTACGAGCAGTACTTC
CASSLGRYEQYF
>TRBJ2-5|-|once|TRBV11-2
TGTGCCAGCAGCCCGGGGCGGCGGCCGGGCCGACAAGAGACCCAGTACTTC
CASSPGRRPGRQETQYF
>TRBJ1-6|-|-|TRBV9
TGTGCCAGCAGCGTAGAGCCTTTGGGTAATAGCTATAATTCACCCCTCCACTTT
CASSVEPLGNSYNSPLHF
>TRBJ2-7|-|-|TRBV5-8
TGTGCCAGCGGCCTCGCTAGAAACAGGCCTAGTTCCTACGAGCAGTACTTC
CASGLARNRPSSYEQYF
>TRBJ2-3|-|-|TRBV5-1
TGCGCCAGCAGCTTTGGTACAGATACGCAGTATTTT
CASSFGTDTQYF
>TRBJ1-4|-|-|TRBV30
TGTGCCTGGAGTGTGGCGGAAAAACTGTTTTTT
CAWSVAEKLFF
>TRBJ1-6|-|-|TRBV2
TGTGCCAGCCCCGGTCGACAGAAAGATTCACCCCTCCACTTT
CASPGRQKDSPLHF
>TRBJ1-6|-|-|TRBV6-2/TRBV6-3
TGTGCCAGCAGTTACGGGGGAGATAATTCACCCCTCCACTTT
CASSYGGDNSPLHF
>TRBJ2-3|-|-|TRBV7-2
TGTGCCAGCAGCCTGGGGGTAGGGGGGTCAGATACGCAGTATTTT
CASSLGVGGSDTQYF
>TRBJ2-1|-|-|TRBV5-1
TGCGCCAGCAGCTTGTCTGTGGGCAATGAGCAGTTCTTC
CASSLSVGNEQFF
>TRBJ2-7|-|-|TRBV28
TGTGCCAGCAGTTTGAGCATTCCCTACGAGCAGTACTTC
CASSLSIPYEQYF
>TRBJ1-2|TRBD1|-|TRBV6-1
TGTGCCAGCAGCTCAGGGGGGAATGATGGCTACACCTTC
CASSSGGNDGYTF
>TRBJ1-1|-|-|TRBV6-2/TRBV6-3
TGTGCCAGCAGTTCCGAGTGGAGAGACACTGAAGCTTTCTTT
CASSSEWRDTEAFF
>TRBJ1-4|-|-|TRBV5-1
TGCGCCAGCAGAACTTCGGGGTCTTCGTCTGAAAAACTGTTTTTT
CASRTSGSSSEKLFF
>TRBJ1-2|TRBD1|few|TRBV6-5
TGTGCCAGCCTGGGCTCCGGACAGGGGGGCTATGGCTACACCTTC
CASLGSGQGGYGYTF
>TRBJ1-6|-|-|TRBV11-2
TGTGCCAGCAGCCCAAACCCCTACAAGGCCCCCAATTCACCCCTCCACTTT
CASSPNPYKAPNSPLHF
>TRBJ2-1|TRBD2|-|TRBV6-5
TGTGCCAGCAGGCCACTAGCGGGGGGGCACAATGAGCAGTTCTTC
CASRPLAGGHNEQFF
>TRBJ1-5|TRBD1|-|TRBV24-1
TGTGCCACCAGTGACCCCGGGACAGGGTCACATCAGCCCCAGCATTTT
CATSDPGTGSHQPQHF
>TRBJ2-7|-|few|TRBV18
TGTGCCAGCTCACCCGGGGGAAGCTCCTACGAGCAGTACTTC
CASSPGGSSYEQYF
>TRBJ2-1|TRBD2|-|TRBV11-3
TGTGCCAGCAGCTTAGGGGGGGGTAGCTACAATGAGCAGTTCTTC
CASSLGGGSYNEQFF
>TRBJ2-7|-|once|TRBV20-1
TGCAGTGGCAGGAGCTCCTACGAGCAGTACTTC
CSGRSSYEQYF
>TRBJ1-6|-|-|TRBV7-2
TGTGCCAGCAGCTCCTCGGCCCCCGATTCACCCCTCCACTTT
CASSSSAPDSPLHF
>TRBJ1-4|-|-|TRBV28
TGTGCCAGCAGTGTGAGCCGGGACACCACCACCGAAAAACTGTTTTTT
CASSVSRDTTTEKLFF
>TRBJ2-7|TRBD1|-|TRBV5-3
TGTGCCAGAAGCTTTGGGACAGGGGGCGAGCAGTACTTC
CARSFGTGGEQYF
>TRBJ2-7|TRBD1|-|TRBV18
TGTGCCAGCTCTCCAGGACGGGACAGAAAAGGCGAGCAGTACTTC
CASSPGRDRKGEQYF
>TRBJ1-1|-|once|TRBV12-3/TRBV12-4
TGTGCCAGCAGTTCCAAACAGGGTGGGGCTTTCTTT
CASSSKQGGAFF
>TRBJ2-7|-|-|TRBV11-2
TGTGCCAGCAGGAGAGGGGGGTACGAGCAGTACTTC
CASRRGGYEQYF
>TRBJ2-5|-|-|TRBV5-1
TGCGCCAGCAGCTTGACGCTGGGACGACAAGAGACCCAGTACTTC
CASSLTLGRQETQYF
>TRBJ1-1|-|once|TRBV2
TGTGCCAGCAGTGCAGGGACCACTGAAGCTTTCTTT
CASSAGTTEAFF
>TRBJ1-6|-|-|TRBV4-1
TGCGCCAGCAGCCTGCAGGAGGGGGGGAATTCACCCCTCCACTTT
CASSLQEGGNSPLHF
>TRBJ1-1|-|-|TRBV6-6
TGTGCCAGCAGTACAGCTATGAACACTGAAGCTTTCTTT
CASSTAMNTEAFF
>TRBJ2-6|-|-|TRBV6-1
TGTGCCAGCAGTGAATACGGGGCCGGGGCCAACGTCCTGACTTTC
CASSEYGAGANVLTF
>TRBJ1-4|-|-|TRBV19
TGTGCCAGTAATTGGCAGGGGCCACCGGGCGAAAAACTGTTTTTT
CASNWQGPPGEKLFF
>TRBJ1-5|-|-|TRBV19
TGTGCCAGTACCAAAGGGAGACAGCCAAATCAGCCCCAGCATTTT
CASTKGRQPNQPQHF
>TRBJ2-3|-|-|TRBV21-1
TGTGCCAGCAGCACCCTAGCGGGGGGGCGAACAGATACGCAGTATTTT
CASSTLAGGRTDTQYF
>TRBJ1-3|-|-|TRBV6-5
TGTGCCGGAACTCGGGACGCCGGAAACACCATATATTTT
CAGTRDAGNTIYF
>TRBJ1-1|-|-|TRBV12-5
TGTGCTAGTGGTTTGGGACAGGCCTACCACACTGAAGCTTTCTTT
CASGLGQAYHTEAFF
>TRBJ2-3|TRBD2|-|TRBV9
TGTGCCAGCAGCGTAGGAGCGGGGGATAGCACAGATACGCAGTATTTT
CASSVGAGDSTDTQYF
>TRBJ2-2|-|-|TRBV6-5
TGTGCCAGCAGTTACCCGCCCCCCGGGGAGCTGTTTTTT
CASSYPPPGELFF
>TRBJ2-1|-|-|TRBV5-4
TGTGCCAGCAGCTTGGATGTGCGAGCGAGCTCCTACAATGAGCAGTTCTTC
CASSLDVRASSYNEQFF
>TRBJ1-5|-|few|TRBV6-1
TGTGCCAGCAGTGAAAATGGAGGTCAGCCCCAGCATTTT
CASSENGGQPQHF
>TRBJ1-1|TRBD1|-|TRBV10-3
TGTGCCATCAGTGGGGCCCTGGGACAGCCGAACACTGAAGCTTTCTTT
CAISGALGQPNTEAFF